This is a list of T cell receptor beta chains from one sample in a study of shared clonotypes between healthy human individuals. Profiled with immunoSEQ multiplex PCR; TCRdb holds only in-frame clones, not every one. The sample lists around 600,000 clones; roughly 96% were seen once. Material for sequencing was naive CD8+ T cells sorted from blood. These receptors were taken from a woman in her thirties in good health. CDR3s include the opening cysteine and the closing phenylalanine or tryptophan.

j_gene: TRBJ2-7; v_gene: TRBV23-1; CDR3aa: CASSQFGGFRANAHEQYF
j_gene: TRBJ2-7; v_gene: TRBV5-1; CDR3aa: CASSLGGNEYEQYF
j_gene: TRBJ2-5; v_gene: TRBV11-2; CDR3aa: CASSLGTGVETQYF
j_gene: TRBJ2-3; v_gene: TRBV27; CDR3aa: CASLAGDGTQYF
j_gene: TRBJ1-1; v_gene: TRBV5-4; CDR3aa: CASLGEDTEAFF
j_gene: TRBJ2-2; v_gene: TRBV4-1; CDR3aa: CASSPHPSGMTGELFF
j_gene: TRBJ2-3; v_gene: TRBV9; CDR3aa: CASSVGTSGNTDTQYF
j_gene: TRBJ1-1; v_gene: TRBV28; CDR3aa: CASSFLAGGQNTEAFF
j_gene: TRBJ1-2; v_gene: TRBV5-6; CDR3aa: CASNAEGAYGYTF
j_gene: TRBJ1-2; v_gene: TRBV2; CDR3aa: CASSDRVDGYTF
j_gene: TRBJ1-6; v_gene: TRBV27; CDR3aa: CASSFPTSNSPLHF
j_gene: TRBJ2-7; v_gene: TRBV28; CDR3aa: CASSLASSYEQYF
j_gene: TRBJ1-3; v_gene: TRBV2; CDR3aa: CASTLTGGDGNTIYF
j_gene: TRBJ1-5; v_gene: TRBV19; CDR3aa: CASSLGTDYSNQPQHF
j_gene: TRBJ2-1; v_gene: TRBV2; CDR3aa: CASSGVAGALEQFF
j_gene: TRBJ2-7; v_gene: TRBV27; CDR3aa: CASSLWGTGAFSYEQYF
j_gene: TRBJ1-1; v_gene: TRBV7-8; CDR3aa: CASSRYRNQNTEAFF
j_gene: TRBJ1-1; v_gene: TRBV27; CDR3aa: CASSLAGGTEAFF
j_gene: TRBJ2-1; v_gene: TRBV2; CDR3aa: CASRAWTSEYNEQFF
j_gene: TRBJ2-1; v_gene: TRBV9; CDR3aa: CASSADRAGWYNEQFF
j_gene: TRBJ2-1; v_gene: TRBV19; CDR3aa: CASSIMDWDEQFF
j_gene: TRBJ1-2; v_gene: TRBV5-8; CDR3aa: CASSVGTGGFGYTF
j_gene: TRBJ1-5; v_gene: TRBV28; CDR3aa: CASSLSGRPGNQPQHF
j_gene: TRBJ2-3; v_gene: TRBV11-1; CDR3aa: CASSGDRGSTDTQYF
j_gene: TRBJ2-2; v_gene: TRBV4-1; CDR3aa: CASSQAANTGELFF
j_gene: TRBJ2-1; v_gene: TRBV18; CDR3aa: CASSPAGDEQFF
j_gene: TRBJ2-2; v_gene: TRBV29-1; CDR3aa: CSVEDDRLAGGPPGELFF
j_gene: TRBJ2-3; v_gene: TRBV6-5; CDR3aa: CASSYRGTDTQYF
j_gene: TRBJ2-7; v_gene: TRBV28; CDR3aa: CASSGTALSYEQYF
j_gene: TRBJ1-4; v_gene: TRBV5-8; CDR3aa: CASSLAGTVFEKLFF
j_gene: TRBJ2-1; v_gene: TRBV13; CDR3aa: CASSPPLDSYNEQFF
j_gene: TRBJ2-7; v_gene: TRBV19; CDR3aa: CASSSGLAGGYEQYF
j_gene: TRBJ2-2; v_gene: TRBV5-1; CDR3aa: CASSLGVNTGELFF
j_gene: TRBJ2-7; v_gene: TRBV28; CDR3aa: CASTDLAGVYYEQYF
j_gene: TRBJ2-3; v_gene: TRBV9; CDR3aa: CASSGAGDTDTQYF
j_gene: TRBJ2-1; v_gene: TRBV6-5; CDR3aa: CVSGTGGLVEQFF
j_gene: TRBJ2-7; v_gene: TRBV5-8; CDR3aa: CASREAYEQYF
j_gene: TRBJ1-2; v_gene: TRBV11-2; CDR3aa: CASSLTGGAGYGYTF
j_gene: TRBJ2-5; v_gene: TRBV11-3; CDR3aa: CASSPRTSGWETQYF
j_gene: TRBJ1-1; v_gene: TRBV30; CDR3aa: CAWGLGGDTEAFF
j_gene: NA; v_gene: TRBV7-2; CDR3aa: CASSQRQYEQYF
j_gene: TRBJ2-1; v_gene: TRBV19; CDR3aa: CASSMSSGPLVFYNEQFF
j_gene: TRBJ2-7; v_gene: TRBV11-2; CDR3aa: CASSFTAGSDEQYF
j_gene: TRBJ2-1; v_gene: TRBV2; CDR3aa: CASSSGEGLRNEQFF
j_gene: TRBJ2-7; v_gene: TRBV28; CDR3aa: CASSFSASIGYEQYF
j_gene: TRBJ1-2; v_gene: TRBV5-8; CDR3aa: CASSLLILGNDGYTF
j_gene: TRBJ1-1; v_gene: TRBV13; CDR3aa: CASKQGALRVEAFF
j_gene: TRBJ1-1; v_gene: TRBV5-1; CDR3aa: CASSLDSVGYTEAFF
j_gene: TRBJ2-7; v_gene: TRBV14; CDR3aa: CASSQVNGGEQYF
j_gene: TRBJ2-7; v_gene: TRBV5-1; CDR3aa: CASRNSGSYEQYF
j_gene: TRBJ2-7; v_gene: TRBV15; CDR3aa: CATSHGGGASYEQYF
j_gene: NA; v_gene: TRBV11-2; CDR3aa: CASSARTSGRAGFNEQYF
j_gene: TRBJ2-7; v_gene: TRBV5-6; CDR3aa: CASSLDLEGFEQYF
j_gene: TRBJ2-5; v_gene: TRBV11-2; CDR3aa: CASSSPASGVKETQYF
j_gene: TRBJ2-7; v_gene: TRBV29-1; CDR3aa: CSVEPGGTYEQYF
j_gene: TRBJ2-7; v_gene: TRBV5-1; CDR3aa: CASKARTGAYEQYF
j_gene: TRBJ2-7; v_gene: TRBV6-5; CDR3aa: CASSPGLGYEQYF
j_gene: TRBJ2-7; v_gene: TRBV28; CDR3aa: CASSYTLAGEYEQYF
j_gene: TRBJ2-3; v_gene: TRBV27; CDR3aa: CASSQGADTQYF